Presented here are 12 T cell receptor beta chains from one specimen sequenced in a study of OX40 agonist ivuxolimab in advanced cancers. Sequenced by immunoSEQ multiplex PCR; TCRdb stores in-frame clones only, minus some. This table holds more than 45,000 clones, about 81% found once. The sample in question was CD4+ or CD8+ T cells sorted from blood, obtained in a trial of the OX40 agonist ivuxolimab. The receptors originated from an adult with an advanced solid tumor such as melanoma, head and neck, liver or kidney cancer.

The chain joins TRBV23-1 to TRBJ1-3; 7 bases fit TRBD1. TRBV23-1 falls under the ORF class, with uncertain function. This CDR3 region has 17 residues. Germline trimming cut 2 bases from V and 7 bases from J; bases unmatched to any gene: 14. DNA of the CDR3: TGCGCCAGCAGTCAAACATCGGGGACAGCCAGATTCAACACCATATATTTT. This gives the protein CASSQTSGTARFNTIYF.

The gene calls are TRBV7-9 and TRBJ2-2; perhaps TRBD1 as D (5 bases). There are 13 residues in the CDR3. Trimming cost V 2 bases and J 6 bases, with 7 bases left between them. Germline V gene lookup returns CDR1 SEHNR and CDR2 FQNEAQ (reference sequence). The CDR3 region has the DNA TGTGCCAGCAGCTTAATAGGGGCCGGGGAGCTGTTTTTT. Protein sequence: CASSLIGAGELFF.

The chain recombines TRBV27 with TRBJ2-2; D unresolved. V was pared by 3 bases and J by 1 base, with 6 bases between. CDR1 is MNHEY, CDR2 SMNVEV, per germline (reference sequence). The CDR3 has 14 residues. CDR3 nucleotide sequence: TGTGCCAGCAGTTTCGTCGGGAACACCGGGGAGCTGTTTTTT. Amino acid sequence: CASSFVGNTGELFF.

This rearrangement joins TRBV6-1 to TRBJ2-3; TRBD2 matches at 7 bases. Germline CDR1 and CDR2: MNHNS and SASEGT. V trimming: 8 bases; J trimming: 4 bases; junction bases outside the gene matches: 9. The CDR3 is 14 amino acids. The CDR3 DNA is TGTGCCAGCGTTGAGGTAGCGGGCCCAGATACGCAGTATTTT. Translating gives CASVEVAGPDTQYF.

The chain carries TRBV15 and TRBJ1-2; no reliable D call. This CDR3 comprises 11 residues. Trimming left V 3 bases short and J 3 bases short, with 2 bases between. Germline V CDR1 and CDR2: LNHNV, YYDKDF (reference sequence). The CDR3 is CATSSYYGYTF. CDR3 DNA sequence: TGTGCCACCAGCAGTTACTATGGCTACACCTTC.

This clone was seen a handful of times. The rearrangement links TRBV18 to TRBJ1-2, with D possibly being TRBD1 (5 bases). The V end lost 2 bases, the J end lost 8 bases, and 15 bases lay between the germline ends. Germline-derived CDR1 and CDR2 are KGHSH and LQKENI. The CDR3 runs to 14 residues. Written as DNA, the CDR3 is TGTGCCAGCTCACCAGGGGACCTATGGAGGGGCTACACCTTC. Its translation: CASSPGDLWRGYTF.

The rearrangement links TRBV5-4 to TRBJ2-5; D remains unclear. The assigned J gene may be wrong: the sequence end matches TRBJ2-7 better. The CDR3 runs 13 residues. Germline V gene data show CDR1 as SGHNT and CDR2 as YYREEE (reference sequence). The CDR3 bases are TGTGCCAGCAGCTCGACGGAGTCCTACGAGCAGTACTTC. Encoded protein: CASSSTESYEQYF.

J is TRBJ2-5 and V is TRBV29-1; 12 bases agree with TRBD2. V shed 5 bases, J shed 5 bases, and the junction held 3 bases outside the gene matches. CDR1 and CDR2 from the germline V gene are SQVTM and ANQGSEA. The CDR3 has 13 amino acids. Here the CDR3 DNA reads TGCAGCGTTCGGACTAGCGGGATTGAGACCCAGTACTTC. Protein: CSVRTSGIETQYF.

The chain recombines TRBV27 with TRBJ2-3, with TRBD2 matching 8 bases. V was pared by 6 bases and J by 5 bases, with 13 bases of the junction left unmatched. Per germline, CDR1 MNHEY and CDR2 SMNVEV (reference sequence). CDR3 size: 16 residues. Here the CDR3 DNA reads TGTGCCAGCAGGGGAATGATGGCGGGAGGAGGAGATACGCAGTATTTT. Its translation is CASRGMMAGGGDTQYF.

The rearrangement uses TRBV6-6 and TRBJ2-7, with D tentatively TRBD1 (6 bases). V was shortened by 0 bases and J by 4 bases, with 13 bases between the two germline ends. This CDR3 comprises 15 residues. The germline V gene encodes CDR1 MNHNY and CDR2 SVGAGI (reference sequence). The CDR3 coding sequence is TGTGCCAGCAGTTACTCGACAGGAGGTGTGTACGAGCAGTACTTC. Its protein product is CASSYSTGGVYEQYF.

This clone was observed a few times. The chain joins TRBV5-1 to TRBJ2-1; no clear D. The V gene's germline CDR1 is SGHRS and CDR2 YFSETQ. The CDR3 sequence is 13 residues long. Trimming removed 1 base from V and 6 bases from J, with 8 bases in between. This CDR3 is CASSLHSFNEQFF. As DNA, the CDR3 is TGCGCCAGCAGCTTGCACAGCTTCAATGAGCAGTTCTTC.

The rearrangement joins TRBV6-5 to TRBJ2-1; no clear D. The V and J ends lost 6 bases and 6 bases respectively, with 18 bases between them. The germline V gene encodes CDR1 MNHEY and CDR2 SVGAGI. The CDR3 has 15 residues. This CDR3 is CASSSHSGDPNEQFF. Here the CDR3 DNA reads TGTGCCAGCAGCTCCCATAGTGGAGATCCCAATGAGCAGTTCTTC.